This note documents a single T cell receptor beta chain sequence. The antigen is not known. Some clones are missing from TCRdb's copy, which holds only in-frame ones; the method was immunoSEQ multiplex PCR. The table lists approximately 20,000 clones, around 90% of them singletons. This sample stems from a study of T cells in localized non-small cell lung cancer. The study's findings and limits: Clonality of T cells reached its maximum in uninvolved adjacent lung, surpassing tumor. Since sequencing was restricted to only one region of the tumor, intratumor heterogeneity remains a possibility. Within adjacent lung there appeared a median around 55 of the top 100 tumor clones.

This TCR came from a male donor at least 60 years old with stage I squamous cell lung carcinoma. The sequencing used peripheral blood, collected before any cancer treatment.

The CDR3 nucleotides read TGTGCCTGGAGAGCGGCAGATACGCAGTATTTT. The encoded protein is CAWRAADTQYF. This chain links TRBV30 with TRBJ2-3, with a tentative D call TRBD2 (5 bases). V gave up 3 bases and J gave up 4 bases, with 5 bases separating them. Germline V gene sequence: CDR1 GTSNPN, CDR2 SVGIG (reference sequence). The CDR3 sequence is 11 residues long.